The sequence of this T cell receptor (beta chain) was determined in a study of stem cell transplantation in POMP-related autoinflammatory disease. Study background: Neutrophil and platelet engraftment from the graft donor was 100% through one year after transplant. General study results and limits: Fewer unique TRB V-J gene pairings were identified in patients with PRAID.

This CDR3 has 14 amino acids. V was shortened by 4 bases and J by 3 bases, with 11 bases between the two germline ends. Germline V gives CDR1 SGHRS, CDR2 YFSETQ. The protocol was immunoSEQ multiplex PCR, while the TCRdb copy is restricted to in-frame clones and leaves out a portion. Of roughly 70,000 clones listed, under 95% are singletons. Remarks on this clone: The antigen remains unidentified.

The receptor was derived from a human patient with POMP-related autoinflammation and immune dysregulation (PRAID). Part of the T cells may come from the graft donor. The chain recombines TRBV5-1 with TRBJ2-1; a weak D match, TRBD2 (6 bases). Material: CD4+ T cells from PBMCs, obtained after stem cell transplantation. CDR3 nucleotide sequence: TGCGCCAGCAGCCTCGGGAGTTACTACAATGAGCAGTTCTTC. This gives the protein CASSLGSYYNEQFF.